A selection of T cell receptor beta chains follows, all from one sample in a study of T cells in Graves' hyperthyroidism and ophthalmopathy. TCRdb itself ran the multiplex PCR reads through MiXCR, one entry per CDR3 protein. This repertoire shows 600,000 to 700,000 distinct CDR3 sequences, roughly 45% found once; its top ten account for less than 9.5%. Source material: peripheral blood or thyroid tissue (not recorded which). The receptors originated from an adult man with Graves' disease, either hyperthyroidism or ophthalmopathy (not recorded which). Each CDR3 is given with its conserved first and last residue. Fields, in order: J gene, V gene, CDR3 protein.

>TRBJ2-2|TRBV6-5
CASRIRGSGELFF
>TRBJ1-4|TRBV7-2
CASSPPGQGLSNEKLFF
>TRBJ1-2|TRBV7-9
CASSQDHRGRPSNYGYTF
>TRBJ1-2|TRBV29-1
CSVRDRVYTF
>TRBJ1-4|TRBV20-1
CSANDREGGEKLFF
>TRBJ1-6|TRBV7-9
CASSPRDTYNSPLHF
>TRBJ1-4|TRBV7-9
CASSRAGGGLENEKLFF
>TRBJ1-5|TRBV7-3
CASSSPGQGDSNQPQHF
>TRBJ2-7|TRBV7-2
CASSLVGGLAGGYEQYF
>TRBJ2-7|TRBV10-3
CASIEGGAYEQYF
>TRBJ1-6|TRBV20-1
CSLLSGDSPLHF
>TRBJ2-6|TRBV10-3
CAISARTDSGANVLTF
>TRBJ1-1|TRBV20-1
CSANMGGSNTEAFF
>TRBJ2-3|TRBV20-1
CSAQTSGGVDTQYF
>TRBJ1-2|TRBV12-3/TRBV12-4
CASSPHRGTTDGYTF
>TRBJ1-3|TRBV29-1
CSVSGFGNTIYF
>TRBJ2-2|TRBV4-1
CASSHGSRPGELFF
>TRBJ1-1|TRBV5-1
CASSSAPRGQLLNTEAFF
>TRBJ2-2|TRBV7-9
CASTDRGLFF
>TRBJ1-5|TRBV2
CASRTSPGQSQPQHF